The 13 T cell receptor beta chains listed next were all sequenced from one sample in a study of CD8 T cells in Susac syndrome. Random hexamers served to reverse transcribe roughly 0.45 to 1 ug RNA. TCRdb used MiXCR to reprocess the immunoSEQ multiplex PCR reads, holding one entry per CDR3 protein. The data contain about 190,000 distinct CDR3 sequences, about 91% of them singletons. The sample consisted of CD4+ T cells from PBMCs. Receptor source: a human donor with Susac syndrome.

A single count supports this clonotype. This rearrangement joins TRBV5-1 to TRBJ2-2; 11 nucleotides agree with TRBD2. This CDR3 comprises 15 residues. Germline V gene sequence: CDR1 SGHRS, CDR2 YFSETQ. V gave up 3 bases and J gave up 4 bases; unmatched junction bases: 2. CDR3 sequence reads: CASSSSGGITGELFF. CDR3 in DNA: TGCGCCAGCAGCTCTAGCGGGGGGATCACCGGGGAGCTGTTTTTT.

The chain recombines TRBV20-1 with TRBJ2-3; 8 positions match TRBD2. V lost 3 bases to trimming and J lost 1 base; unmatched junction nucleotides: 3. Germline assignment: CDR1 DFQATT and CDR2 SNEGSKA (reference sequence). The CDR3 loop spans 14 amino acids. The CDR3 sequence: CSASGAGGTDTQYF. CDR3 DNA sequence: TGCAGTGCTAGCGGAGCGGGGGGCACAGATACGCAGTATTTT.

The CDR3 DNA follows: TGTGCCAGCAGTGAATGGGGCGGGGGGAACTACAATGAGCAGTTCTTC. Protein: CASSEWGGGNYNEQFF. This chain links TRBV2 with TRBJ2-1, with 8 bases fitting TRBD2. V gave up 2 bases and J gave up 3 bases; unmatched junction bases: 6. This CDR3 spans 16 amino acids. Germline V gene lookup returns CDR1 SNHLY and CDR2 FYNNEI.

The chain joins TRBV6-6 to TRBJ1-3; possibly TRBD1 for D (6 bases). Germline CDR1 reads MNHNY; CDR2 reads SVGAGI (reference sequence). V was cut by 4 bases and J by 2 bases, with 9 bases left in between. The CDR3 loop spans 14 amino acids. CDR3 protein: CASSLQGTGNTIYF. The CDR3 bases are TGTGCCAGCAGTTTACAGGGAACTGGAAACACCATATATTTT.

This chain uses TRBV15 with TRBJ1-3; 9 bases fit TRBD1. The CDR3 loop spans 16 amino acids. Losses at the gene ends were 10 bases for V and 0 bases for J; bases not matched to a gene: 10. CDR1 is LNHNV, CDR2 YYDKDF, per germline (reference sequence). CDR3 sequence: CAKTGGLRNSGNTIYF. In DNA, the CDR3 is TGTGCCAAGACAGGGGGTCTAAGAAACTCTGGAAACACCATATATTTT. Full variable domain (rest looked up from reference TRBV15 and TRBJ1-3): DAMVIQNPRYQVTQFGKPVTLSCSQTLNHNVMYWYQQKSSQAPKLLFHYYDKDFNNEADTPDNFQSRRPNTSFCFLDIRSPGLGDTAMYLCAKTGGLRNSGNTIYFGEGSWLTVV.

The genes are TRBV28 and TRBJ1-3; D not resolved. Trimming pared 3 bases from V and 0 bases from J, leaving 6 bases between. Germline V gives CDR1 MDHEN, CDR2 SYDVKM. CDR3 size: 14 residues. CDR3 in amino acids: CASSFPSSGNTIYF. Here the CDR3 DNA reads TGTGCCAGCAGTTTCCCATCCTCTGGAAACACCATATATTTT. Filled out from reference TRBV28 and TRBJ1-3, the complete variable domain reads DVKVTQSSRYLVKRTGEKVFLECVQDMDHENMFWYRQDPGLGLRLIYFSYDVKMKEKGDIPEGYSVSREKKERFSLILESASTNQTSMYLCASSFPSSGNTIYFGEGSWLTVV.

This clonotype was seen only once. The V and J genes are TRBV29-1 and TRBJ1-1; the D gene is possibly TRBD1 (6 bases). Germline CDR1 reads SQVTM; CDR2 reads ANQGSEA. The CDR3 runs 11 residues. V lost 3 bases and J 9 bases, leaving 11 bases between the germline ends. DNA for the CDR3: TGCAGCGTTGATACCCGGGGGCAAGCTTTCTTT. Translated, it gives CSVDTRGQAFF.

This chain links TRBV6-2 or TRBV6-3 with TRBJ1-2; the match to TRBD1 covers 9 bases. After removal of 6 bases from V and 4 bases from J, the junction contained 12 bases not matched to a gene. From germline, CDR1 is MNHEY and CDR2 SVGEGT. The CDR3 contains 16 residues. The CDR3 nucleotides read TGTGCCAGCAGCCGAAGGACAGGGGCCAAGGTCTATGGCTACACCTTC. It codes for CASSRRTGAKVYGYTF.

The genes are TRBV10-1 and TRBJ2-3; 8 nucleotides match TRBD1. The length of the CDR3 is 15 residues. The J segment lost 0 bases and the V segment lost 6 bases, leaving 5 bases of the junction unmatched. Germline-derived CDR1 and CDR2 are WNHNN and SYGVQD (reference sequence). The CDR3 nucleotides read TGCGCCAGCAGCCTCGACAGGGGTAGCACAGATACGCAGTATTTT. This encodes CASSLDRGSTDTQYF.

The gene calls are TRBV2 and TRBJ1-5, with D perhaps TRBD1 (5 bases). V shed 3 bases and J shed 0 bases, with 9 bases lying between them. Germline V gene lookup returns CDR1 SNHLY and CDR2 FYNNEI. The CDR3 spans 15 residues. CDR3 amino acids: CASSEGQYSNQPQHF. The CDR3 DNA reads as TGTGCCAGCAGTGAGGGGCAATATAGCAATCAGCCCCAGCATTTT.

The rearrangement links TRBV10-3 to TRBJ2-5, with D perhaps given as TRBD1 or TRBD2 (5 bases each). Germline-derived CDR1 and CDR2 are ENHRY and SYGVKD. This CDR3 region has 14 residues. V lost 6 bases and J lost 5, with 16 bases in between. The CDR3 coding sequence is TGTGCCATCAGCACACCGGGACCAACGGAGACCCAGTACTTC. This codes for CAISTPGPTETQYF.

The chain joins TRBV9 to TRBJ1-1; no clear D gene. Germline assignment: CDR1 SGDLS and CDR2 YYNGEE. The germline V and J ends were trimmed by 0 bases and 6 bases, with 9 bases remaining between them. This CDR3 is built from 13 residues. The CDR3 DNA is TGTGCCAGCAGCGTAGAGGAGGGCTCTGAAGCTTTCTTT. This sequence encodes CASSVEEGSEAFF.

V is TRBV6-5 and J is TRBJ2-7; 8 bases fit TRBD1. Trimming at V came to 0 bases and at J to 6 bases, leaving 13 bases not matched to a gene. CDR3 length: 17 residues. Germline CDR1 reads MNHEY; CDR2 reads SVGAGI. This CDR3 is CASSYSSGGVQGSEQYF. DNA of the CDR3: TGTGCCAGCAGTTACTCGTCAGGGGGCGTCCAAGGGAGCGAGCAGTACTTC.